A single sample is the source of the 23 T cell receptor beta chains below, sequenced in a study of blood T cell repertoires in COVID-19. Clones were sequenced by immunoSEQ multiplex PCR, and TCRdb holds only the in-frame ones, with some missing. The top ten clones hold around 3% of a sample with 52,000 or so clones, 80% to 95% of them seen once. Sequenced material: peripheral blood. These receptors were obtained from a human donor in a cohort sampled during active COVID-19.

The chain employs TRBV7-8 and TRBJ1-5; TRBD1 agrees at 8 bases. The CDR3 is 17 amino acids. Germline CDR1 is SGHVS and CDR2 is FQNEAQ. J lost 5 bases, V lost 4 bases, and 13 bases had no gene match. As DNA, the CDR3 is TGTGCCAGCAGCTCGGCACGGGACAGGCTCGGCTATCAGCCCCAGCATTTT. Protein: CASSSARDRLGYQPQHF.

V and J are TRBV2 and TRBJ1-6; weak D call: TRBD1 (6 bases). CDR3 length: 14 residues. V was shortened by 8 bases and J by 3 bases, with 11 bases between the two germline ends. CDR1 and CDR2 (germline): SNHLY, FYNNEI. The CDR3: CASRADSYNSPLHF. Here the CDR3 DNA reads TGTGCCAGCCGAGCGGACAGCTATAATTCACCCCTCCACTTT.

The J gene is TRBJ2-3, the V gene TRBV6-1; D uncertain. This CDR3 region has 14 residues. Trimming removed 4 bases at V and 2 bases at J, with 10 bases between. The germline V gene has CDR1 MNHNS and CDR2 SASEGT. CDR3 amino acids: CASSGAAATDTQYF. The CDR3 nucleotides are TGTGCCAGCAGTGGAGCAGCTGCCACAGATACGCAGTATTTT.

The rearrangement joins TRBV19 to TRBJ2-3, with 7 bases matching TRBD2. The CDR3 runs to 15 residues. Germline V CDR1 and CDR2: LNHDA, SQIVND (reference sequence). Unmatched junction bases numbered 5, after V lost 3 bases and J lost 2 bases. CDR3 region: CASSIASGYTDTQYF. In DNA form, the CDR3 reads TGTGCCAGTAGTATTGCTAGCGGATACACAGATACGCAGTATTTT. The variable domain in full, completed from reference TRBV19 and TRBJ2-3, reads DGGITQSPKYLFRKEGQNVTLSCEQNLNHDAMYWYRQDPGQGLRLIYYSQIVNDFQKGDIAEGYSVSREKKESFPLTVTSAQKNPTAFYLCASSIASGYTDTQYFGPGTRLTVL.

This chain connects TRBV6-5 to TRBJ1-1; D possibly corresponds to TRBD1 (5 bases). This CDR3 is built from 13 residues. Germline V gene lookup returns CDR1 MNHEY and CDR2 SVGAGI. The V gene lost 4 bases and the J gene lost 4 bases, with 10 bases spanning the gap. CDR3 residues: CASSWGTGTEAFF. The CDR3 nucleotides read TGTGCCAGCAGTTGGGGGACTGGCACTGAAGCTTTCTTT.

The genes are TRBV7-6 and TRBJ2-5, with TRBD1 as a possible D gene (6 bases). V lost 8 bases, J lost 5 bases, and 18 bases lay in between. From germline, CDR1 is SGHVS and CDR2 FNYEAQ. The CDR3 contains 14 residues. In DNA, the CDR3 is TGTGCCAGCTCGGGCATACAGGGTTGGGAGACCCAGTACTTC. Translated: CASSGIQGWETQYF.

The chain recombines TRBV27 with TRBJ1-1; tentatively, D is TRBD1 (5 bases). The V end lost 5 bases, the J end lost 3 bases, and 13 bases lay between the germline ends. This CDR3 has 14 amino acids. From germline, CDR1 is MNHEY and CDR2 SMNVEV (reference sequence). Here the CDR3 DNA reads TGTGCCAGCAGTAACCGGGCAGGGTACACTGAAGCTTTCTTT. It translates to CASSNRAGYTEAFF.

The chain joins TRBV14 to TRBJ1-1; 8 bases fit TRBD1. CDR1 SGHDN and CDR2 FVKESK come from the germline V gene. The CDR3 contains 15 residues. V dropped 0 bases and J dropped 11; count of bases not matched to a gene: 11. This CDR3 reads CASSQERMTGAVAFF. CDR3 DNA sequence: TGTGCCAGCAGCCAAGAACGGATGACAGGGGCTGTTGCTTTCTTT.

Comment on this clone: At one end, the junction sequence differs from germline, possibly due to a read error. J is TRBJ2-5 and V is TRBV7-7, with D perhaps TRBD2 (6 bases). The CDR3 sequence is 14 residues long. CDR1 is SSHAT, CDR2 FNYEAQ, per germline (reference sequence). In DNA form, the CDR3 reads TGTGCTAGCAGCCGTTCCGTGGGGGGAGAGACCCAGTACTTC. Translating gives CASSRSVGGETQYF.

The genes are TRBV5-4 and TRBJ2-5, with 9 bases lining up with TRBD1. V gave up 4 bases and J gave up 3 bases; unmatched junction bases: 16. This CDR3 region has 18 residues. CDR1 is SGHNT and CDR2 is YYREEE in the germline V gene (reference sequence). CDR3 DNA sequence: TGTGCCAGCAGCGGGCCAGCGGGACAGGGCCCGTCCAAAGAGACCCAGTACTTC. It codes for CASSGPAGQGPSKETQYF. The variable domain in full, with the rest retrieved from reference TRBV5-4 and TRBJ2-5, is ETGVTQSPTHLIKTRGQQVTLRCSSQSGHNTVSWYQQALGQGPQFIFQYYREEENGRGNFPPRFSGLQFPNYSSELNVNALELDDSALYLCASSGPAGQGPSKETQYFGPGTRLLVL.

V usage is TRBV7-3 and J usage is TRBJ2-6, with 7 bases lining up with TRBD1. The V and J ends lost 4 bases and 4 bases, in that order; junction bases with no gene match: 10. This CDR3 region has 17 residues. Per germline, CDR1 SGHTA and CDR2 FQGTGA. The CDR3: CASSSPRGIQGANVLTF. In nucleotides, the CDR3 is TGTGCCAGCAGCTCCCCCAGGGGGATTCAAGGGGCCAACGTCCTGACTTTC.

The V gene is TRBV6-6, the J gene TRBJ1-2; D ambiguous. This CDR3 is built from 14 residues. V lost 3 bases and J lost 6, with 14 bases in between. Germline V gene data show CDR1 as MNHNY and CDR2 as SVGAGI (reference sequence). CDR3 sequence (DNA): TGTGCCAGCAGTTATCCCTCGGAGGTCAATGGCTACACCTTC. Amino acids: CASSYPSEVNGYTF.

This CDR3 is CASSYGLANTDTQYF. CDR3 nucleotide sequence: TGCGCCAGCAGCTACGGACTAGCGAATACAGATACGCAGTATTTT. The rearrangement links TRBV4-1 to TRBJ2-3; TRBD2 matches at 9 bases. The length of the CDR3 is 15 residues. V gave up 5 bases and J gave up 3 bases; unmatched junction bases: 6. The germline CDR1 and CDR2 sequences are MGHRA and YSYEKL.

The V call is TRBV12-5, the J call TRBJ2-1; 12 bases map to TRBD2. Per germline, CDR1 LGHNT and CDR2 FRNRAP. This CDR3 has 22 amino acids. Trimming cost V 6 bases and J 1 base; bases outside gene matches: 22. This chain's CDR3 is CASGPYSSIRDLAGGSYNEQFF. DNA of the CDR3: TGTGCTAGTGGGCCCTATTCCTCCATCAGGGATCTAGCGGGAGGGTCCTACAATGAGCAGTTCTTC.

The chain recombines TRBV7-8 with TRBJ2-7, with D tentatively TRBD2 (6 bases). Germline V gene data show CDR1 as SGHVS and CDR2 as FQNEAQ. The V end was cut by 4 bases, the J end by 3 bases, with 13 bases between. The CDR3 is 14 residues long. CDR3 protein: CASSWTGESYEQYF. CDR3 in DNA: TGTGCCAGCAGCTGGACGGGGGAGAGCTACGAGCAGTACTTC.

V gene TRBV4-1 combines with J gene TRBJ2-5; D remains ambiguous. Germline V CDR1 and CDR2: MGHRA, YSYEKL. Between the trimmed V and J ends, which lost 3 bases and 4 bases, there was a span of 6 bases. The CDR3 extends over 12 amino acids. The CDR3: CASSHPRETQYF. The CDR3 region has the DNA TGCGCCAGCAGCCACCCGCGAGAGACCCAGTACTTC.

The gene calls are TRBV5-1 and TRBJ1-3, with TRBD1 matching 9 bases. The germline V gene encodes CDR1 SGHRS and CDR2 YFSETQ. The CDR3 has 17 amino acids. Trimming removed 4 bases from V and 3 bases from J; junction bases left unmatched: 11. CDR3 coding DNA: TGCGCCAGCAGCAGAGTCCCCGGGACAGGGATTGGAAACACCATATATTTT. It translates to CASSRVPGTGIGNTIYF. The complete variable domain, with remaining parts taken from reference TRBV5-1 and TRBJ1-3, reads KAGVTQTPRYLIKTRGQQVTLSCSPISGHRSVSWYQQTPGQGLQFLFEYFSETQRNKGNFPGRFSGRQFSNSRSEMNVSTLELGDSALYLCASSRVPGTGIGNTIYFGEGSWLTVV.

The CDR3 sequence: CASSEEGGTGRYGYTF. As DNA, the CDR3 is TGTGCCAGCAGTGAAGAGGGGGGGACAGGGAGGTATGGCTACACCTTC. The rearrangement joins TRBV6-1 to TRBJ1-2; TRBD1 agrees at 9 bases. V was clipped by 1 base and J by 5 bases; unmatched bases: 8. The CDR3 has 16 amino acids. Germline-derived CDR1 and CDR2 are MNHNS and SASEGT.

The rearrangement joins TRBV11-2 to TRBJ2-3; D is undetermined. The CDR3 has 12 residues. V was cut by 5 bases and J by 6 bases, with 9 bases left in between. Germline CDR1 and CDR2: SGHAT and FQNNGV. The CDR3 spells CASSISGDTQYF. The CDR3 DNA reads TGTGCCAGCAGCATCTCCGGGGATACGCAGTATTTT. The whole variable domain, filled in from reference TRBV11-2 and TRBJ2-3, reads EAGVAQSPRYKIIEKRQSVAFWCNPISGHATLYWYQQILGQGPKLLIQFQNNGVVDDSQLPKDRFSAERLKGVDSTLKIQPAKLEDSAVYLCASSISGDTQYFGPGTRLTVL.

The genes are TRBV4-1 and TRBJ2-3; 10 nucleotides line up with TRBD2. This CDR3 has 17 amino acids. The germline CDR1 and CDR2 sequences are MGHRA and YSYEKL. V trimming: 0 bases; J trimming: 6 bases; junction bases outside the gene matches: 9. CDR3 sequence reads: CASSQDLSGRAGDTQYF. CDR3 DNA sequence: TGCGCCAGCAGCCAAGATCTCAGCGGGAGGGCCGGGGATACGCAGTATTTT.

This clone has only one observation. This chain links TRBV3-1 (or the pseudogene TRBV3-2) with TRBJ2-7, with 8 bases identical to TRBD2. The CDR3 has 17 residues. From germline, CDR1 is LGHDT and CDR2 YNNKEL (reference sequence). V lost 0 bases and J lost 2; bases outside the gene matches: 9. CDR3 in DNA: TGTGCCAGCAGCCAAGATCTTTTAGCGGGAAGCGCCTACGAGCAGTACTTC. Translation gives CASSQDLLAGSAYEQYF.

The chain is built from TRBV4-2 and TRBJ2-1; 11 bases fit TRBD2. Per germline, CDR1 LGHNA and CDR2 YNFKEQ. With V trimmed by 3 bases and J by 1 base, 5 bases remained unmatched. The CDR3 is 17 residues long. In nucleotides, the CDR3 is TGTGCCAGCAGCCACTTCGGGACTAGCGGTTCCTACAATGAGCAGTTCTTC. Translation: CASSHFGTSGSYNEQFF.

This clone was recorded only once. The V call is TRBV28, the J call TRBJ2-3; no definite D call. Trimming stripped 4 bases from V and 4 bases from J, with 9 bases between. Germline V gene data show CDR1 as MDHEN and CDR2 as SYDVKM. The CDR3 extends over 13 amino acids. The CDR3 DNA reads as TGTGCCAGCAGTTCCCTAGTTCCAGATACGCAGTATTTT. It encodes CASSSLVPDTQYF.